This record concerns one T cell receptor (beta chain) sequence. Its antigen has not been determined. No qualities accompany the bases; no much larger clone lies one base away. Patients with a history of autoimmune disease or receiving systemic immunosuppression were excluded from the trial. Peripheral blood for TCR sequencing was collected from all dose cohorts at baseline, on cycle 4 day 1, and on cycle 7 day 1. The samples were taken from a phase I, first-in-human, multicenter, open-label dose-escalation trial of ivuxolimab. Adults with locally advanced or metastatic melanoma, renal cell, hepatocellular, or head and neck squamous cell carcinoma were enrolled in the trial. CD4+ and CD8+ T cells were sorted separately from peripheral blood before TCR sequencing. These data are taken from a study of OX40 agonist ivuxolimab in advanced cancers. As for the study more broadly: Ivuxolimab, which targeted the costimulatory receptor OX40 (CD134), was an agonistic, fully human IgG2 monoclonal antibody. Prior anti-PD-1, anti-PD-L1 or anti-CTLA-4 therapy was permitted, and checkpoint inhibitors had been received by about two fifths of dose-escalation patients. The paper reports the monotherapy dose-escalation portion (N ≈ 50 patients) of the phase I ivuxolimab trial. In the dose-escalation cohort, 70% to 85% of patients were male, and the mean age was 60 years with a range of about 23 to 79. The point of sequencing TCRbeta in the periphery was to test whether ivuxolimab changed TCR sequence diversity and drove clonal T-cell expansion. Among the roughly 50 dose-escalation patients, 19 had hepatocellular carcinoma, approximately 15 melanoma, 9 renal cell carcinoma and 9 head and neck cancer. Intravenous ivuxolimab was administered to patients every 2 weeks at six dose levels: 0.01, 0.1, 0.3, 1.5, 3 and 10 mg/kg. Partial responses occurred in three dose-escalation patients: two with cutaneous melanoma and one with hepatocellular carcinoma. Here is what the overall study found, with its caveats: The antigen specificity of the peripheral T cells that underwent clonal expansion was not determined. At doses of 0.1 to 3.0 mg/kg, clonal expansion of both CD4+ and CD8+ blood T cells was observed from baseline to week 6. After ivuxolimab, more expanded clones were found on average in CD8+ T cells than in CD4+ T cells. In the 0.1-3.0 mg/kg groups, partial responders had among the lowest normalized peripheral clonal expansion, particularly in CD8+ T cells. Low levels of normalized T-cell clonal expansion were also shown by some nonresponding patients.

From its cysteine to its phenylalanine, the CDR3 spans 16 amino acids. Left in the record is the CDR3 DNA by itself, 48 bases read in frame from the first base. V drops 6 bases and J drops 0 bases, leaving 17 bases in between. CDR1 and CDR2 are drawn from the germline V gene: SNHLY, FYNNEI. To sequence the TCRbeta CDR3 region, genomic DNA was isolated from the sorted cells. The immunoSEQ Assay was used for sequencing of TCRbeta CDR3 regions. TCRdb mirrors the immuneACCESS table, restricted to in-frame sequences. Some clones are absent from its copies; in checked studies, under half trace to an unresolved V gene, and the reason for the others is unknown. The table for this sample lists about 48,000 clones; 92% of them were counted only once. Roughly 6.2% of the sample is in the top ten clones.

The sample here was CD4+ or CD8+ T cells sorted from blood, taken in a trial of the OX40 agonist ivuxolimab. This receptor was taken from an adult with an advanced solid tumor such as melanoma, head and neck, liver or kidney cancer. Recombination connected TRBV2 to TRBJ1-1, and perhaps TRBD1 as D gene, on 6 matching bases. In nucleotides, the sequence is TGTGCCAGCAGGAGGGCCCCGGACAGTATGAACACTGAAGCTTTCTTT. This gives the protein CASRRAPDSMNTEAFF.